The clone carrying this T cell receptor (beta chain) was counted between two and nine times. Antigen unknown. V was clipped by 5 bases and J by 3 bases, with 11 bases between them. The CDR3 is made up of 13 amino acids. In germline, CDR1 is SGHTA, CDR2 FQGNSA. This record comes from a study of T-cell memory formation after mild COVID-19. Study-wide points: There was no confirmation that second-wave clones peaking on day 37 were SARS-CoV-2 specific.

One entry per CDR3 protein, called by TCRdb with MiXCR from the 5' RACE reads. The sample has more than 250,000 distinct CDR3 sequences; over 15% are singletons. The sequenced sample consisted of PBMCs or a T cell subset sorted from them (not recorded which). The sequence was obtained from a man aged 18 to 29 who had mild COVID-19 (a few samples of this study predate the infection). Cell type and time point are not known. This chain uses TRBV7-2 with TRBJ2-7, with D maybe TRBD1 (6 bases). The CDR3 DNA reads as TGTGCCAGCAGCCCTACAGGGTTCTACGAGCAGTACGTC. This sequence encodes CASSPTGFYEQYV.